This T cell receptor beta chain is from a study of vaccination and CD4 T cells after COVID-19. The CDR3 has 13 amino acids. Germline CDR1 is MNHEY and CDR2 is SVGEGT. V was pared by 0 bases and J by 1 base, with 3 bases between. This sample's treatment: approximately 10-day PBMC culture with coronavirus spike peptide pools or control peptides (ViraFEST assay). The Oncomine TCR Beta short-read assay was applied to DNA of cultured CD4+ T cells. TCRdb reanalysed the PCR reads using MiXCR and keeps one entry per CDR3 protein. In the table there are about 18,000 distinct CDR3 sequences, 50% to 70% of which are singletons. This clonotype was detected a few times. Its antigen is currently unknown.

The V gene is TRBV6-2 or TRBV6-3, the J gene TRBJ1-1; D unclear. This specimen consisted of CD4+ T cells from blood, cultured in vitro, obtained after SARS-CoV-2 vaccination. The receptor was derived from a human donor who had recovered from COVID-19. This chain's CDR3 is CASSYSRNTEAFF. Written as DNA, the CDR3 is TGTGCCAGCAGTTACTCTCGGAACACTGAAGCTTTCTTT.